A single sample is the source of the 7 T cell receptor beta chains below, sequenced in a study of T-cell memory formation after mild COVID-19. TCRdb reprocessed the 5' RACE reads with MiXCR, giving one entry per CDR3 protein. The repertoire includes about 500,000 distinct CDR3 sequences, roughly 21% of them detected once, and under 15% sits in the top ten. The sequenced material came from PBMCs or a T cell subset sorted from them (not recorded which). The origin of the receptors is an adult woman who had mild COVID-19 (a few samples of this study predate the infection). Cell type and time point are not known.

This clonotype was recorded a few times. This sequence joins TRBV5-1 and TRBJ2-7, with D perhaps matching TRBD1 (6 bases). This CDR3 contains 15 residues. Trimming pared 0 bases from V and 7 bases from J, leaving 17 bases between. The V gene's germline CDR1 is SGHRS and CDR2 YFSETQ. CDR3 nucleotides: TGCGCCAGCAGCTTGGCTTTGACTATCGACAGGGAGCAGTACTTC. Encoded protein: CASSLALTIDREQYF.

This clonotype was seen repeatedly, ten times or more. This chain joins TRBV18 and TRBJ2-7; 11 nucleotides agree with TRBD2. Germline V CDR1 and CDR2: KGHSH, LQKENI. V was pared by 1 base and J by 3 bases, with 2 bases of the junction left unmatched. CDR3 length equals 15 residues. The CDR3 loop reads CASSPRLAGGYEQYF. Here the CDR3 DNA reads TGTGCCAGCTCACCACGGCTAGCGGGAGGCTACGAGCAGTACTTC.

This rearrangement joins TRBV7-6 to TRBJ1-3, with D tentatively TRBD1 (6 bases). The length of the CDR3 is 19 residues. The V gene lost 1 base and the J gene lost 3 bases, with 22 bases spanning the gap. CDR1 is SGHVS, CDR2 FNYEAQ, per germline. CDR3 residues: CASSLDALPPGAYGNTIYF. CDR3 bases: TGTGCCAGCAGCTTAGATGCCCTCCCGCCAGGGGCTTATGGAAACACCATATATTTT. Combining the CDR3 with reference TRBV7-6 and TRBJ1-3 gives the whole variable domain GAGVSQSPRYKVTKRGQDVALRCDPISGHVSLYWYRQALGQGPEFLTYFNYEAQQDKSGLPNDRFSAERPEGSISTLTIQRTEQRDSAMYRCASSLDALPPGAYGNTIYFGEGSWLTVV.

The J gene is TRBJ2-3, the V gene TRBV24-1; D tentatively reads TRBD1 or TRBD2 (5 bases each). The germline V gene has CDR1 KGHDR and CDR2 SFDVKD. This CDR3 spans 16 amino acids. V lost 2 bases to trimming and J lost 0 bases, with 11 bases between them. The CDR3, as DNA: TGTGCCACCAGTGATTCGGGACGGCCTAGCACAGATACGCAGTATTTT. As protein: CATSDSGRPSTDTQYF.

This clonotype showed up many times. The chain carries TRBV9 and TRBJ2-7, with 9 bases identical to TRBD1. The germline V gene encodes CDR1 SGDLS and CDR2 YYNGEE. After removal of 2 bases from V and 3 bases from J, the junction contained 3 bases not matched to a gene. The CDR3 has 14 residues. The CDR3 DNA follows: TGTGCCAGCAGCGTCGGGGACAGGGTCTACGAGCAGTACTTC. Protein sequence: CASSVGDRVYEQYF. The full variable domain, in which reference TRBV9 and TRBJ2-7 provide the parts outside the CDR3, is DSGVTQTPKHLITATGQRVTLRCSPRSGDLSVYWYQQSLDQGLQFLIQYYNGEERAKGNILERFSAQQFPDLHSELNLSSLELGDSALYFCASSVGDRVYEQYFGPGTRLTVT.

CDR3 protein: CSTTGTGTGGYTF. As DNA, the CDR3 is TGCAGTACAACCGGGACAGGAACAGGGGGCTACACCTTC. This chain uses TRBV20-1 with TRBJ1-2; 8 bases map to TRBD1. This CDR3 is 13 amino acids long. Germline CDR1 and CDR2: DFQATT and SNEGSKA (reference sequence). Unmatched junction bases numbered 13, after V lost 8 bases and J lost 8 bases.

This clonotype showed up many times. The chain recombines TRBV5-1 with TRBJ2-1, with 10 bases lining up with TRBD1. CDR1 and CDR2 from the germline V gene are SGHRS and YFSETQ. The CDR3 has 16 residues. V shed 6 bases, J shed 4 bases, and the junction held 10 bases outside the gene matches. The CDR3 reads CASTGQGVIGYNEQFF. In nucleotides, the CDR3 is TGCGCCAGCACCGGACAGGGGGTTATAGGATACAATGAGCAGTTCTTC.